This T cell receptor beta chain comes out of a study of radiation and T cells in renal cell carcinoma. Concerning this clone: The antigen is unknown.

Profiled with immunoSEQ multiplex PCR; TCRdb holds only in-frame clones, not every one. The data show around 64,000 clones, about three quarters seen once. Regarding time point: blood 4 weeks post-SBRT, at nephrectomy. Specified treatment: 15 Gy SBRT to primary tumor, nephrectomy 4 weeks later. Nephrectomy followed 15 Gy stereotactic body radiation by 4 weeks. After SBRT, blood was collected at 2 and 4 weeks, plus baseline. There are 13 residues in the CDR3. V gave up 6 bases and J gave up 3 bases, with 9 bases separating them. Germline V gives CDR1 LNHDA, CDR2 SQIVND (reference sequence). Study results and limitations: No pretreatment tumor biopsies were available for baseline clonotypes. Top tumor clonotypes rose in blood 2 weeks post-radiation, then contracted.

The sequence came from a man aged 55 to 70 with renal cell carcinoma. The V and J genes are TRBV19 and TRBJ1-5; D ambiguous. The sequencing used blood, collected from a patient whose treatment included radiotherapy and nephrectomy. The CDR3: CASSEQANQPQHF. Written as DNA, the CDR3 is TGTGCCAGTAGCGAGCAGGCCAATCAGCCCCAGCATTTT.